Listed below are T cell receptor beta chains from one sample, sequenced in a study of blood T cell repertoires in COVID-19. TCRdb keeps only in-frame clones here, not all; method: immunoSEQ multiplex PCR. The sample shows approximately 150,000 clones, approximately 84% of them seen only once. Sequenced input: peripheral blood. The receptors originated from an elderly woman with COVID-19, enrolled during active disease. CDR3s include the opening cysteine and the closing phenylalanine or tryptophan. Each record gives: J gene, V gene, CDR3 protein.

J gene: TRBJ1-6; V gene: TRBV6-5; CDR3 protein: CASSLTGGSPLHF
J gene: TRBJ2-5; V gene: TRBV7-3; CDR3 protein: CASSPDRETQYF
J gene: TRBJ1-4; V gene: TRBV5-4; CDR3 protein: CASSFQGTTNEKLFF
J gene: TRBJ1-1; V gene: TRBV29-1; CDR3 protein: CSVSRNTEAFF
J gene: TRBJ2-1; V gene: TRBV3-1/TRBV3-2; CDR3 protein: CASSQVTGGRNEQFF
J gene: TRBJ1-1; V gene: TRBV11-2; CDR3 protein: CASSTGARVWRLSFF
J gene: TRBJ2-2; V gene: TRBV5-1; CDR3 protein: CASRRVRGHTGELFF
J gene: TRBJ2-3; V gene: TRBV4-1; CDR3 protein: CASSSPLAGASTDTQYF
J gene: TRBJ1-2; V gene: TRBV29-1; CDR3 protein: CSVESYRDFDYGYTF
J gene: TRBJ2-1; V gene: TRBV21-1; CDR3 protein: CASSTDRDRTGPNEQFF